This TCR beta chain was obtained from a study of blood T cells in healthy people across ages. Germline V gene sequence: CDR1 DFQATT, CDR2 SNEGSKA (reference sequence). The CDR3 contains 15 residues. Germline trimming cut 5 bases from V and 4 bases from J; bases unmatched to any gene: 12. For the second PCR, which ran for about 6 to 11 cycles, a sample-barcoded 5' primer and a J-beta primer mix were used. TCRdb re-derived calls from the 5' RACE reads in MiXCR, one entry per CDR3 protein. The repertoire holds roughly 930,000 distinct CDR3 sequences, with approximately 49% as singletons. A few counts support this clonotype. The target antigen is unknown. Whole-study results and caveats: Roughly linearly, TCR beta diversity per million T cells fell as age increased.

Peripheral blood samples of around 11 milliliters were drawn from each donor. The chain employs TRBV20-1 and TRBJ2-5; 8 bases are a match to TRBD1. The sequencing sample was made of blood. The sequence was obtained from a young man in good health. CDR3 sequence: CSADRTGSERETQYF. CDR3 in DNA: TGCAGTGCTGATCGGACAGGGTCCGAAAGAGAGACCCAGTACTTC.